The T cell receptor (beta chain) described here comes from a study of blood T cell repertoires in COVID-19. Measured with immunoSEQ multiplex PCR; TCRdb has only the in-frame clones, and not every one. The table has about 280,000 clones, about 90% seen once. The CDR3 runs to 13 residues. CDR1 is SGHRS, CDR2 YFSETQ, per germline. V lost 4 bases and J lost 13, with 20 bases in between. This clone showed up just once. The sample was PBMCs or T cells enriched from blood (not recorded which). The V and J genes are TRBV5-1 and TRBJ1-1, with D possibly matching TRBD1 (5 bases). This sequence was found in a woman aged 60-75 years who had recovered from COVID-19. This CDR3 reads CASSLAGSVSGFF. The DNA of the CDR3 is TGCGCCAGCAGCCTGGCAGGGTCAGTTAGTGGTTTCTTT.